This T cell receptor beta chain is from a study of cytomegalovirus exposure and HLA in healthy donors. Study context: About 85 million unique TCRs from HLA-typed donors were held in an early release of data.

Study findings and constraints: It was reportedly the case that the classifier diagnosed cytomegalovirus status with high specificity and sensitivity. HLA alleles were associated with around 17,000 TCR beta sequences in a later analysis at 0.05 false discovery rate.

PCR primers comprised 60 Vbeta and 13 Jbeta primers. Study processing details: Per a later analysis, the number of unique TCR beta chains was around 79 million, of which around 9.9 million were shared. Measured with immunoSEQ multiplex PCR; TCRdb has only the in-frame clones, and not every one. The V and J calls and clone size were taken over from that table, and D and trimming were inferred from the DNA. The sample includes roughly 190,000 clones, roughly four fifths of them seen just once. This CDR3 region has 13 residues. V was shortened by 0 bases and J by 5 bases, with 6 bases between the two germline ends. Germline CDR1 LGHNA, CDR2 YNFKEQ. Remarks on this clone: Its antigen remains unknown.

The sequenced sample consisted of PBMCs. This receptor was identified in a young man in good health and CMV-seronegative. The chain recombines TRBV4-2 with TRBJ2-3, with unresolved D. CDR3: CASSQDRLDTQYF. The CDR3 DNA sequence: TGTGCCAGCAGCCAAGATAGACTAGATACGCAGTATTTT.